The clone carrying this TCR beta chain was seen a handful of times. Its antigen remains unidentified. V lost 5 bases, J lost 6 bases, and 13 bases stayed unmatched. The CDR3 consists of 16 residues. Unique molecular identifiers tagged the TCRbeta library. From the PCR reads, TCRdb called clonotypes with MiXCR, one entry per CDR3 protein. Of some 830,000 distinct CDR3 sequences listed, approximately 15% are singletons. The data stem from a study of T-cell reconstitution after alpha-beta-depleted transplantation in children. Study-level points and caveats: Hyperexpanded clones declined; after one year, newly produced T cells mostly supplied diversity. In some patients, recipient T cells and intrathymic progenitors surviving conditioning explained high day-60 diversity.

Sample: PBMCs, mostly from graft donor cells, taken 360 days after TCRalphabeta/CD19-depleted stem cell transplant. The receptor was isolated from a male patient aged 10 to 17 who had a stem cell transplant for acute lymphoblastic leukemia, so the T cells may come from the graft donor. This rearrangement joins TRBV12-3 or TRBV12-4 to TRBJ2-7; TRBD2 aligns across 10 bases. The CDR3 coding sequence is TGTGCCAGCAGTGCGCTAGCGGGAGTATTGGGTTTCGAGCAGTACTTC. Encoded protein: CASSALAGVLGFEQYF.